This TCR beta chain was identified during a study of blood T cell repertoires in COVID-19. In the study overall: Sites in the United States, Italy and Spain provided acute and convalescent COVID-19 samples.

V lost 5 bases and J lost 3; bases outside the gene matches: 6. The CDR3 extends over 16 amino acids. Germline V gene lookup returns CDR1 GTSNPN and CDR2 SVGIG (reference sequence). As processed by the authors: Scientists estimated how many nucleated cells there were by amplifying reference gene primers. Sequencing was performed with immunoSEQ multiplex PCR; in TCRdb, only in-frame clones are kept and a portion is missing. That table supplies the V and J calls and clone size; D and trimming were determined from the DNA. The sample contains about 240,000 clones, around 79% of which appear only once. The sequenced sample was peripheral blood. V is TRBV30 and J is TRBJ1-6; TRBD1 matches 11 bases. The sequence was obtained from a woman of 80 years or more with acute or convalescent COVID-19. The CDR3 coding sequence is TGTGCCTGGGCCGGGACAGGGGGTTTCTATAATTCACCCCTCCACTTT. Translation gives CAWAGTGGFYNSPLHF.